The clone carrying this T cell receptor beta chain was recorded a few times. The length of the CDR3 is 15 residues. Looked up from germline, CDR1 is SGHDT and CDR2 is YYEEEE. Trimming took off 0 bases at V and 2 bases at J, with 11 bases between the two ends. This specimen belongs to a study of blood T cell repertoires in COVID-19. Method: immunoSEQ multiplex PCR; TCRdb's copy keeps in-frame clones and lacks some. In the table there are about 120,000 clones, about 83% of which are singletons. The clonotype originates from a man aged 60 to 69 with acute or convalescent COVID-19. Sequencing was performed on peripheral blood. The chain recombines TRBV5-6 with TRBJ2-5, with D tentatively TRBD2 (7 bases). The CDR3 is CASSLGSGTQETQYF. In nucleotides, the CDR3 is TGTGCCAGCAGCTTGGGCAGCGGGACACAAGAGACCCAGTACTTC.